This T cell receptor (beta chain) was identified in a study of cytomegalovirus exposure and HLA in healthy donors. Study-wide results and limits: Specificity for CMV antigens was confirmed in vitro for a few of the CMV-associated chains.

Clones were read by immunoSEQ multiplex PCR, and TCRdb kept only the in-frame ones, dropping some. This sample yields roughly 60,000 clones, of which about 91% are seen a single time; 2.2% belongs to the top ten. Comment on this clone: The target antigen is unknown.

V shed 1 base, J shed 4 bases, and the junction held 9 bases outside the gene matches. CDR3 length: 16 amino acids. Germline assignment: CDR1 SEHNR and CDR2 FQNEAQ (reference sequence). The chain uses TRBV7-9 and TRBJ2-7; 8 bases are a match to TRBD1. Sequencing input: PBMCs. The receptor was isolated from a woman under 40 in good health and CMV-seronegative. The CDR3 DNA follows: TGTGCCAGCAGCTTAGTCGGCAGGGGGCATGGGTACGAGCAGTACTTC. This sequence encodes CASSLVGRGHGYEQYF.